The next 5 T cell receptor beta chains were all read from a single sample in a study of long-term antiretroviral therapy in people with HIV. Investigators performed immunoSEQ version v3.0 at survey level. Repertoires were generated with immunoSEQ multiplex PCR, while TCRdb's copy carries only in-frame clones and drops some. The sample has tens of thousands of clones, about 85% seen once; the top ten hold roughly a tenth. The input for sequencing was unsorted PBMCs, taken 2.3 years after starting antiretroviral therapy. The source is a man aged 40-50 years with HIV.

The chain has TRBV5-1 and TRBJ2-1; TRBD2 matches at 7 bases. Looked up from germline, CDR1 is SGHRS and CDR2 is YFSETQ. This CDR3 contains 12 residues. With V trimmed by 3 bases and J by 8 bases, 2 bases remained unmatched. CDR3 amino acids: CASSSLADEQFF. As DNA, the CDR3 is TGCGCCAGCAGCTCGCTAGCGGATGAGCAGTTCTTC.

This sequence joins TRBV4-1 and TRBJ2-7; TRBD2 agrees at 8 bases. Looked up from germline, CDR1 is MGHRA and CDR2 is YSYEKL. The CDR3 sequence is 15 residues long. After removal of 4 bases from V and 5 bases from J, the junction contained 10 bases not matched to a gene. Here the CDR3 DNA reads TGCGCCAGCAGCCCGTCGGGACTAGGTCTTAACGAGCAGTACTTC. Encoded protein: CASSPSGLGLNEQYF.

The rearrangement uses TRBV2 and TRBJ2-7; D tentatively fits TRBD1 or TRBD2 (7 bases each). The CDR3 is made up of 13 amino acids. Per germline, CDR1 SNHLY and CDR2 FYNNEI. The germline V and J ends were trimmed by 6 bases and 2 bases, with 11 bases remaining between them. The DNA for the CDR3 is TGTGCCAGCAGGGGGGGGACAGCCTACGAGCAGTACTTC. It encodes CASRGGTAYEQYF.

The rearrangement links TRBV29-1 to TRBJ2-7; D call uncertain. The V gene lost 6 bases and the J gene lost 3 bases, with 15 bases spanning the gap. Germline V gene sequence: CDR1 SQVTM, CDR2 ANQGSEA. The length of the CDR3 is 13 residues. The CDR3 region is CSVSDGQVYEQYF. DNA of the CDR3: TGCAGCGTATCAGACGGGCAGGTCTACGAGCAGTACTTC.

The rearrangement joins TRBV7-9 to TRBJ2-7, with 12 nucleotides matching TRBD2. This CDR3 has 16 residues. V gave up 4 bases and J gave up 0 bases; unmatched junction bases: 4. Germline loops: CDR1 SEHNR, CDR2 FQNEAQ (reference sequence). The CDR3 protein is CASSSRTSGTSYEQYF. In DNA, the CDR3 is TGTGCCAGCAGCTCAAGGACTAGCGGGACCTCCTACGAGCAGTACTTC.